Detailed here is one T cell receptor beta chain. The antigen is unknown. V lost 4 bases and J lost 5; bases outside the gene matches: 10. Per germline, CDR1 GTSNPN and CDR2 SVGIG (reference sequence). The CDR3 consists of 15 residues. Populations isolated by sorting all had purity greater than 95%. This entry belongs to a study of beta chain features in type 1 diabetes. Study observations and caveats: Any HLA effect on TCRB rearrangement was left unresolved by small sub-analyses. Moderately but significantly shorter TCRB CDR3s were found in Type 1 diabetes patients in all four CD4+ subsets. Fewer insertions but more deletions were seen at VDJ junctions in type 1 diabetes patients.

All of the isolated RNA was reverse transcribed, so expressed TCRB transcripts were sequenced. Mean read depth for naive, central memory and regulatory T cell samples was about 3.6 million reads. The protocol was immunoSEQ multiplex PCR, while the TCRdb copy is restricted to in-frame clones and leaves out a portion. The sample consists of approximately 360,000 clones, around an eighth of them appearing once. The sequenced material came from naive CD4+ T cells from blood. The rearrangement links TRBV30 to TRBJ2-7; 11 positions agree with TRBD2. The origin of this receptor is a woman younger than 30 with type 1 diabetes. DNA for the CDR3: TGTGCCTGGATCAAAACTAGCGGGAGAATTGACGAGCAGTACTTC. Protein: CAWIKTSGRIDEQYF. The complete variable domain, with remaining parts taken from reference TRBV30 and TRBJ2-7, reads SQTIHQWPATLVQPVGSPLSLECTVEGTSNPNLYWYRQAAGRGLQLLFYSVGIGQISSEVPQNLSASRPQDRQFILSSKKLLLSDSGFYLCAWIKTSGRIDEQYFGPGTRLTVT.